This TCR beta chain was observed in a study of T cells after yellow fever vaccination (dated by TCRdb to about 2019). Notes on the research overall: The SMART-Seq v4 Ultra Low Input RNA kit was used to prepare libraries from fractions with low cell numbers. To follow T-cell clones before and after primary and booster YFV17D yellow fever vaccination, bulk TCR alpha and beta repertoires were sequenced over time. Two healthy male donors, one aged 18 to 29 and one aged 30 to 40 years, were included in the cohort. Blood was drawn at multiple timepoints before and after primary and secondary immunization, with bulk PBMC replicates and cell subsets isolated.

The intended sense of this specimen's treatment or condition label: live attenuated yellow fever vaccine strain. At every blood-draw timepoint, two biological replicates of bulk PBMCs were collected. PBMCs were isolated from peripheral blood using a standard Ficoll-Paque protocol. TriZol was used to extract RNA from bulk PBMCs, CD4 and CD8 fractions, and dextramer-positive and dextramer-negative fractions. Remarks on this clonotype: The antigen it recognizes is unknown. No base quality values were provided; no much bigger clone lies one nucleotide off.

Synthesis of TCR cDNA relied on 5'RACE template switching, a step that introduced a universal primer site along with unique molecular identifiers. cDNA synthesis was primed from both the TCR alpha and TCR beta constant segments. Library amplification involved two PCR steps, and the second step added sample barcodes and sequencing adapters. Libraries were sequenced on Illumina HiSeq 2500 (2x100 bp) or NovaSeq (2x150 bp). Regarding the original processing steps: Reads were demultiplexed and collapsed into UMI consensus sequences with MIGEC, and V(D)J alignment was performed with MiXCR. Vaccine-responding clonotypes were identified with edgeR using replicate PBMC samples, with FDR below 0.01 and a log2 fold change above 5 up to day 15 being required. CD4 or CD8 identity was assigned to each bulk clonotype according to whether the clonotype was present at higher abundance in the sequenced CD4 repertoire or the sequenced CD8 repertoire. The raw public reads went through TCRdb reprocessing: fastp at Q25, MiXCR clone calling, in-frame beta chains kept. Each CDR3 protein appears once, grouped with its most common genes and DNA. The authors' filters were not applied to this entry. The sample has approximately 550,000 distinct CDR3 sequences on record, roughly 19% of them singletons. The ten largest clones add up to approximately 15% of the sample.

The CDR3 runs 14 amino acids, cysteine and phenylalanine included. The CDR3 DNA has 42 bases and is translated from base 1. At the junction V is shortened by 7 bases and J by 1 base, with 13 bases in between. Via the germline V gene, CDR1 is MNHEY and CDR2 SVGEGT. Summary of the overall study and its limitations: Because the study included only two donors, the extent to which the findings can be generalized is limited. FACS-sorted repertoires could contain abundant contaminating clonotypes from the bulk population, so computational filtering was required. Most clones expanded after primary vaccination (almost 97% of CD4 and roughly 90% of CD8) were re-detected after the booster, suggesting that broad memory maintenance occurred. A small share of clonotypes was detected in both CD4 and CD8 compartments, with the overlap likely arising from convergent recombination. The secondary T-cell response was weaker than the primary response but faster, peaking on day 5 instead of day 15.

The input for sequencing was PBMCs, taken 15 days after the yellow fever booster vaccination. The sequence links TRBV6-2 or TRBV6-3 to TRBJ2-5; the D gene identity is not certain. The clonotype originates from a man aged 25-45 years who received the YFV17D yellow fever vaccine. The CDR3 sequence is CASTPVGRQETQYF. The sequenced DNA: TGTGCCAGCACTCCTGTCGGCCGCCAAGAGACCCAGTACTTC.